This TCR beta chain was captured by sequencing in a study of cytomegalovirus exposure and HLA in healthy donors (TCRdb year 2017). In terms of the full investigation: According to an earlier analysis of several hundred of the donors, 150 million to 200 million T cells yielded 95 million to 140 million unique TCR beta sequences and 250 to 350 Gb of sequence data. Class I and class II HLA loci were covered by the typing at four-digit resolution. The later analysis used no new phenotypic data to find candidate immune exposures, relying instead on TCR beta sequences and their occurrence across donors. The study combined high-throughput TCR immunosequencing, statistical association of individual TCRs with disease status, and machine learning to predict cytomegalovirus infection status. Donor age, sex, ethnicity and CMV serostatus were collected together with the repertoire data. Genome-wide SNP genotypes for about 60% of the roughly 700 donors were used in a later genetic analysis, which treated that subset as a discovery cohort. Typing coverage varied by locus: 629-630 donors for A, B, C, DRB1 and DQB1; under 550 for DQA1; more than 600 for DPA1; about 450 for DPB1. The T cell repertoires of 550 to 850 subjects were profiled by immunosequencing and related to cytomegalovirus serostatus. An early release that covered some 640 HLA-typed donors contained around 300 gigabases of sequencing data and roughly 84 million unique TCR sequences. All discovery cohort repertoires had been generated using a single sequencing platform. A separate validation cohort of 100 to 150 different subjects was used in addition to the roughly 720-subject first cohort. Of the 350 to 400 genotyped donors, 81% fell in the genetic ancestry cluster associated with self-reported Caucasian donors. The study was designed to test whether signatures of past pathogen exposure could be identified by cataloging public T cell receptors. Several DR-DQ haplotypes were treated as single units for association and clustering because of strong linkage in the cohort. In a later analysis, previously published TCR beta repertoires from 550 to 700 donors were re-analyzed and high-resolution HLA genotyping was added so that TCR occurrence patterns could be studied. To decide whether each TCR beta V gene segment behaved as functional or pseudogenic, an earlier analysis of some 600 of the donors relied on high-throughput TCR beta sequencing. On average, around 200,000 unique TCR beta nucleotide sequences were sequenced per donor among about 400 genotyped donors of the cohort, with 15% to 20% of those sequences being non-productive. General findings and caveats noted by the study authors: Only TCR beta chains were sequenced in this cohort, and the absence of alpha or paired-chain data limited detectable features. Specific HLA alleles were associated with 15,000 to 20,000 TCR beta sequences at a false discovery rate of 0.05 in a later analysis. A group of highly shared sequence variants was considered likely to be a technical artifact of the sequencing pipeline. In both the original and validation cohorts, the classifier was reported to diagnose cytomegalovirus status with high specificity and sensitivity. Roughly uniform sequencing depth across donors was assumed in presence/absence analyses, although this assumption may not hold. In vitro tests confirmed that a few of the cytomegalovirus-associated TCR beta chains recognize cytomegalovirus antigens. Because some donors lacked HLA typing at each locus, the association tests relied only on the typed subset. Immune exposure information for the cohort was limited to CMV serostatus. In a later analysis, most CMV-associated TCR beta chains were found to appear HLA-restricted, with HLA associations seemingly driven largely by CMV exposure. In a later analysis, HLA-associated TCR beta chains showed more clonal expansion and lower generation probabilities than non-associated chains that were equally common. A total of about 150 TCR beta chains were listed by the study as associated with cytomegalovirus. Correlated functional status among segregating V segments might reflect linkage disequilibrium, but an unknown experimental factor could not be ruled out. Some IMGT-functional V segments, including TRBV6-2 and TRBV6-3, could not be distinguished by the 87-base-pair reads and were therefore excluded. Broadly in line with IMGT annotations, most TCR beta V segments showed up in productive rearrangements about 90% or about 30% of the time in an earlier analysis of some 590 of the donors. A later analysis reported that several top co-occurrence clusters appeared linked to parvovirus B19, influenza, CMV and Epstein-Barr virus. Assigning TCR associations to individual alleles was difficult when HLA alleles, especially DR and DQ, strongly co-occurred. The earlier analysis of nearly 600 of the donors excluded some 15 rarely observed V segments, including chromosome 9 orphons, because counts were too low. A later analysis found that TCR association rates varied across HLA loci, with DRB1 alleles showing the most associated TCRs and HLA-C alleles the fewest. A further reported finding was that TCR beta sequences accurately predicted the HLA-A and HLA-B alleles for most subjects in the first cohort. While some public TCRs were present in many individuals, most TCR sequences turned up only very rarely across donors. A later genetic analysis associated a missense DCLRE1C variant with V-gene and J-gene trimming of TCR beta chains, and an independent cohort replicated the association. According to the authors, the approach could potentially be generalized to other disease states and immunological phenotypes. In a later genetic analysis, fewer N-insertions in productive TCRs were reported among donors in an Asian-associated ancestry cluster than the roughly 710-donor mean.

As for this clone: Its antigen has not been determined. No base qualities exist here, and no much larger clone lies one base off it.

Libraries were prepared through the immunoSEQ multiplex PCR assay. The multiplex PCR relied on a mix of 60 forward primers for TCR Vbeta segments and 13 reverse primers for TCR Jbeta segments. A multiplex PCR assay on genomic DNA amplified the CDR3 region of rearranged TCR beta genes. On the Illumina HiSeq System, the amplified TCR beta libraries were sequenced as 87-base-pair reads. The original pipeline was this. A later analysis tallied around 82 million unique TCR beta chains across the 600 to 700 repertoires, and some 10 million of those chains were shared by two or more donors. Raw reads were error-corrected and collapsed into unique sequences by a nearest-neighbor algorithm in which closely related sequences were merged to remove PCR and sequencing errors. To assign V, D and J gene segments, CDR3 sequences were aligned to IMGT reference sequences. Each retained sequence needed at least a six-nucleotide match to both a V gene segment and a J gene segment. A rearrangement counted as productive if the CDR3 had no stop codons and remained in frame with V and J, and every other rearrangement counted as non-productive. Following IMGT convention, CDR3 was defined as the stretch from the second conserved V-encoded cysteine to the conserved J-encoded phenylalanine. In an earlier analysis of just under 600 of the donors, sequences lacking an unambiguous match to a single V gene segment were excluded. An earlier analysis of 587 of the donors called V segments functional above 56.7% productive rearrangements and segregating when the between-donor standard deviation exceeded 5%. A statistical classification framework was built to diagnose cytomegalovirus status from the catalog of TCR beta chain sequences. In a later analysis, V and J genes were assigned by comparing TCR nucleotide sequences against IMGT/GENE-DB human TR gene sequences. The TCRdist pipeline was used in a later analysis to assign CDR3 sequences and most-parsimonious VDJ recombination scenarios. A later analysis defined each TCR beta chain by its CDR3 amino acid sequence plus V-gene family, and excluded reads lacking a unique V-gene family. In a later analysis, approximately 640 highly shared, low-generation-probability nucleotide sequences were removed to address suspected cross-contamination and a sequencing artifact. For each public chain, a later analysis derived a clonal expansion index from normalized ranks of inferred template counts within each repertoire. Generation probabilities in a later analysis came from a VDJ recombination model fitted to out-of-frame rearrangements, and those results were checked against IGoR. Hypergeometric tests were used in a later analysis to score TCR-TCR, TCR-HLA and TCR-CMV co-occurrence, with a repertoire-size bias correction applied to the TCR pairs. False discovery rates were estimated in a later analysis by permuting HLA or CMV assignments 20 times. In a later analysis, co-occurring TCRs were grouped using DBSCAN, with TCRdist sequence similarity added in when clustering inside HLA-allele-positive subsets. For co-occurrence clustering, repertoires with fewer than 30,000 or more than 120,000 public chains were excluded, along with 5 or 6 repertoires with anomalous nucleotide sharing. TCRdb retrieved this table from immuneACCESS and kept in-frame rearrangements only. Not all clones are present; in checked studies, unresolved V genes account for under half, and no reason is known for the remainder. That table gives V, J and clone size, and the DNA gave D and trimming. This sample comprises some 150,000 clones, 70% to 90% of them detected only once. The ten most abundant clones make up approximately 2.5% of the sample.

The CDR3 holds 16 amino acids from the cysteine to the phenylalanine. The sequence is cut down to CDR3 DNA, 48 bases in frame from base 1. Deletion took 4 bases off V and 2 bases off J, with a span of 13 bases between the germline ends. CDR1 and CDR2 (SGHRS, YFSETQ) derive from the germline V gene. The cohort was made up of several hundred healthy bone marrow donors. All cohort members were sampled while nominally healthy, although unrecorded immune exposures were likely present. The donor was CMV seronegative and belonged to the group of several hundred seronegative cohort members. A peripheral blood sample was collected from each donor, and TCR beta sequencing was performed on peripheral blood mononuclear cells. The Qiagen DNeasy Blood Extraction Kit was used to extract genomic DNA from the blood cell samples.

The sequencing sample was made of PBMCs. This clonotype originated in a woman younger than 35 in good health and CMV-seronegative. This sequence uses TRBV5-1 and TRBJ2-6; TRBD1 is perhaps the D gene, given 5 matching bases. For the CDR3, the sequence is CASSDQGAPGANVLTF. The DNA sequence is TGCGCCAGCAGCGACCAGGGTGCCCCTGGGGCCAACGTCCTGACTTTC.